This T cell receptor (beta chain) was recorded in a study of preoperative IRX-2 immunotherapy in early breast cancer. Repertoires were generated with immunoSEQ multiplex PCR, while TCRdb's copy carries only in-frame clones and drops some. This table has 30,000 to 45,000 clones, roughly four fifths appearing once. Treatment denoted: preoperative locoregional IRX-2 cytokine immunotherapy. This phase Ib study tested locoregional IRX-2 cytokine immunotherapy given before surgery. The V gene lost 5 bases and the J gene lost 4 bases, with 14 bases spanning the gap. Germline CDR1 and CDR2: SGHNT and YENEEA. The CDR3 consists of 15 residues.

The clonotype was recovered from a human donor with breast cancer. The sample was lymph node tissue, taken after IRX-2 immunotherapy. The J gene is TRBJ1-4, the V gene TRBV11-3, with a weak D call TRBD1 (5 bases). The CDR3 region is CASSRRDVNNEKLFF. The CDR3 DNA is TGTGCCAGCAGCCGCCGGGACGTTAATAATGAAAAACTGTTTTTT.